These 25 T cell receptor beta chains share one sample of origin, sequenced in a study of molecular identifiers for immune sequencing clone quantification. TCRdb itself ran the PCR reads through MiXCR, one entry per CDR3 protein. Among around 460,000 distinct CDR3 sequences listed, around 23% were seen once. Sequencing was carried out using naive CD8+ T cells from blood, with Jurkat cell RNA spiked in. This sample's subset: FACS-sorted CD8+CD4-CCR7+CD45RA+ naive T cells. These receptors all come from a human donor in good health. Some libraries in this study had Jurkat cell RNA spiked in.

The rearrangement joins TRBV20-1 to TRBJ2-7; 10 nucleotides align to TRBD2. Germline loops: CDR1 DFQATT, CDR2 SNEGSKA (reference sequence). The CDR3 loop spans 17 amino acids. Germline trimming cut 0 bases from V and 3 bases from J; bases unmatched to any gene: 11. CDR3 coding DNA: TGCAGTGCTAGAGATCTCAGTCTAGCGGGAGCCGACTACGAGCAGTACTTC. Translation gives CSARDLSLAGADYEQYF.

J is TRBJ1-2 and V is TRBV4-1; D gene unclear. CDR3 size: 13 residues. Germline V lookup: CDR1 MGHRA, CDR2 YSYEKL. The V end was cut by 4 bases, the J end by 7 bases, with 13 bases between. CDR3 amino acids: CASSPVLGPGYTF. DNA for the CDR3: TGCGCCAGCAGCCCAGTCCTGGGTCCTGGCTACACCTTC.

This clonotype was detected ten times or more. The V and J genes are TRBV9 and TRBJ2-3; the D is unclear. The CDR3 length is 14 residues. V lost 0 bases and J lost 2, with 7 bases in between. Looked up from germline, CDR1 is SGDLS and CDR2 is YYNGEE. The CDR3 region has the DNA TGTGCCAGCAGCGTAGCGTCCTACACAGATACGCAGTATTTT. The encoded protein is CASSVASYTDTQYF. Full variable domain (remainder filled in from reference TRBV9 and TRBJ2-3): DSGVTQTPKHLITATGQRVTLRCSPRSGDLSVYWYQQSLDQGLQFLIQYYNGEERAKGNILERFSAQQFPDLHSELNLSSLELGDSALYFCASSVASYTDTQYFGPGTRLTVL.

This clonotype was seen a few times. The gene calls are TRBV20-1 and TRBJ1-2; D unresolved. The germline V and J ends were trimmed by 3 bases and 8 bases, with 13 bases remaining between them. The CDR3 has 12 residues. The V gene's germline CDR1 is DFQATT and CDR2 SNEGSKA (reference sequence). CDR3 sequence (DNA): TGCAGTGCTAGGCCCGACAACCCCGGCTACACCTTC. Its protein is CSARPDNPGYTF.

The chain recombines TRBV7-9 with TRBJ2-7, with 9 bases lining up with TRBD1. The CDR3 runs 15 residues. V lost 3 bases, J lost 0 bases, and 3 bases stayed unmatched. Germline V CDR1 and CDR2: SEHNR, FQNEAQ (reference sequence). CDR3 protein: CASSLGQGYSYEQYF. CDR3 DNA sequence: TGTGCCAGCAGCTTGGGACAGGGTTACTCCTACGAGCAGTACTTC. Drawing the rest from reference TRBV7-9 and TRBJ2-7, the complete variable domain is DTGVSQNPRHKITKRGQNVTFRCDPISEHNRLYWYRQTLGQGPEFLTYFQNEAQLEKSRLLSDRFSAERPKGSFSTLEIQRTEQGDSAMYLCASSLGQGYSYEQYFGPGTRLTVT.

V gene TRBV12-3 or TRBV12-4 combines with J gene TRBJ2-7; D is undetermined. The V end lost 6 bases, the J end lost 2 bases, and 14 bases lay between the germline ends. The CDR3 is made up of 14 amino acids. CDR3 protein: CASSGLVGAYEQYF. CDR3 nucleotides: TGTGCCAGCAGCGGCCTAGTTGGTGCCTACGAGCAGTACTTC.

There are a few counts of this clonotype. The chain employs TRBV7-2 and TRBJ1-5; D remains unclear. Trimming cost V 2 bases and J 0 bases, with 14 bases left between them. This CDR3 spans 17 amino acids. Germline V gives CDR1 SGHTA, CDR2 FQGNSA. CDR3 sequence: CASSLSRGPYSNQPQHF. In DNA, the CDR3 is TGTGCCAGCAGCTTAAGTCGGGGTCCTTATAGCAATCAGCCCCAGCATTTT.

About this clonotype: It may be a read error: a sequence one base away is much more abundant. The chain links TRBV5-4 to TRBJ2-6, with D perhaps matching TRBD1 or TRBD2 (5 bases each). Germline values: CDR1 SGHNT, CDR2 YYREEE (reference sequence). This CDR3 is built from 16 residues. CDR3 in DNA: TGTGCCAGCAGCCTCCGGGGCGGCTCTGGGGCCTACGTCCTGACTTTC. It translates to CASSLRGGSGAYVLTF.

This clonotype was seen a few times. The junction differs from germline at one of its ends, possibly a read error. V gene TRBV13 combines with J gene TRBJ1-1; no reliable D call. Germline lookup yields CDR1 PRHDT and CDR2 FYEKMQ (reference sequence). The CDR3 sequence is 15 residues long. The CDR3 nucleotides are TGTGCTAGCAGCTTGAGAGGAAGACGGGCCACTGAAGCTTTCTTT. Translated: CASSLRGRRATEAFF.

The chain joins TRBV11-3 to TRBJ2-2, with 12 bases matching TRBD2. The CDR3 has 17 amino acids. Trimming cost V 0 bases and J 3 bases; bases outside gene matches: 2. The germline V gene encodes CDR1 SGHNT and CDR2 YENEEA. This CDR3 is CASSLDGTSGYTGELFF. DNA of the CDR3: TGTGCCAGCAGCTTAGATGGGACTAGCGGGTACACCGGGGAGCTGTTTTTT.

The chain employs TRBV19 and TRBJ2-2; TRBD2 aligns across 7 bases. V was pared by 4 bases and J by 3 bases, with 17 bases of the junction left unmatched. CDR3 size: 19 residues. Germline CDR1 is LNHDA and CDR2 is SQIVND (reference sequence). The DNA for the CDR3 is TGTGCCAGTAGTAGCGGTTGGGTTTCGGGGGGATACGACACCGGGGAGCTGTTTTTT. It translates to CASSSGWVSGGYDTGELFF.

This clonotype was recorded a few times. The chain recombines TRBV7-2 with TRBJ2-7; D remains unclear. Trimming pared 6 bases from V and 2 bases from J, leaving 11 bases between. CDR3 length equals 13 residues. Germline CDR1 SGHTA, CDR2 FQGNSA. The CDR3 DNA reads TGTGCCAGCAGAGACCCCTGGGCCTACGAGCAGTACTTC. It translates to CASRDPWAYEQYF.

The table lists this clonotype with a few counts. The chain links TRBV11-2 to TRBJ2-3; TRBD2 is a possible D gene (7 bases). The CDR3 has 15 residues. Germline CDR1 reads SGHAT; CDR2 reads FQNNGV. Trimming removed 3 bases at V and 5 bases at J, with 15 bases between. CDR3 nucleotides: TGTGCCAGCAGCTTTCCGGGGGGCTCGGAAGATACGCAGTATTTT. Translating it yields CASSFPGGSEDTQYF.

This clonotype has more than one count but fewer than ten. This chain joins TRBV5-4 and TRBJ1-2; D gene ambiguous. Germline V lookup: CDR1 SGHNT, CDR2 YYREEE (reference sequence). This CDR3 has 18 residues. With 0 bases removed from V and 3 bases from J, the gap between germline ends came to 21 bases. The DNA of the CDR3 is TGTGCCAGCAGCTTGGAACCTAGGGCAGGCCTGGCGGACTATGGCTACACCTTC. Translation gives CASSLEPRAGLADYGYTF.

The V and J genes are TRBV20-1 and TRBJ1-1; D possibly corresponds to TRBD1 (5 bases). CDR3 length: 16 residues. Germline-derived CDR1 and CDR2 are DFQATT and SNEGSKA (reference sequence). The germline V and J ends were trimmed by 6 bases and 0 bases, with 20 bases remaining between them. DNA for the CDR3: TGCAGTGCGGATCACTCCGGGACGGTTGTGAACACTGAAGCTTTCTTT. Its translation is CSADHSGTVVNTEAFF.

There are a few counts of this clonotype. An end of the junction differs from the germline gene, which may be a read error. The CDR3, as DNA: TGCGCCAGCAGCTCCAAGCCCGGGACAGGGGGGAACACCGGGGAGCTGTCTTTT. This sequence encodes CASSSKPGTGGNTGELSF. The chain employs TRBV4-1 and TRBJ2-2; 11 nucleotides match TRBD1. Germline V gives CDR1 MGHRA, CDR2 YSYEKL. This CDR3 region has 18 residues.

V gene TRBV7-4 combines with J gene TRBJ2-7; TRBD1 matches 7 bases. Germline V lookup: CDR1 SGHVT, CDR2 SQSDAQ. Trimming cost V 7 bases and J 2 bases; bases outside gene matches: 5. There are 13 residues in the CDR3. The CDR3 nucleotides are TGTGCCAGCACCTCGGGACAGACCTACGAGCAGTACTTC. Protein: CASTSGQTYEQYF. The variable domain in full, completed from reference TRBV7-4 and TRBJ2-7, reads GAGVSQSPRYKVAKRGRDVALRCDSISGHVTLYWYRQTLGQGSEVLTYSQSDAQRDKSGRPSGRFSAERPERSVSTLKIQRTEQGDSAVYLCASTSGQTYEQYFGPGTRLTVT.

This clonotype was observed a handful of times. CDR3 sequence reads: CASRTDRGSGEQFF. The CDR3 DNA sequence: TGTGCCAGCAGGACGGACAGGGGATCGGGTGAGCAGTTCTTC. The V and J genes are TRBV12-3 or TRBV12-4 and TRBJ2-1; 9 bases agree with TRBD1. J lost 9 bases, V lost 6 bases, and 9 bases had no gene match. There are 14 residues in the CDR3.

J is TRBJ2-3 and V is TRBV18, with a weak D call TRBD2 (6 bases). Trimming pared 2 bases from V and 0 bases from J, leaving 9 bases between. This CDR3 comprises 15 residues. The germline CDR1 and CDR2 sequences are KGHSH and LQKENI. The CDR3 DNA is TGTGCCAGCTCACCATCGGGGGATAGCACAGATACGCAGTATTTT. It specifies CASSPSGDSTDTQYF.

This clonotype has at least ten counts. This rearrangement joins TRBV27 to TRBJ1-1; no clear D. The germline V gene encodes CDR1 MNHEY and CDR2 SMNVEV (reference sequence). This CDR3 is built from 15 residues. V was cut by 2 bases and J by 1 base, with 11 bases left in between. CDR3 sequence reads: CASSLGPLRNTEAFF. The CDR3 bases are TGTGCCAGCAGTTTAGGGCCCCTCAGGAACACTGAAGCTTTCTTT.

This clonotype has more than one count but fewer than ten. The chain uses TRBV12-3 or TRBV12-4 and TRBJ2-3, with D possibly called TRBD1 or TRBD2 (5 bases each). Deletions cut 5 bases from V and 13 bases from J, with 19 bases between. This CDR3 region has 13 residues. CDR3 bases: TGTGCCAGCAGTAAACCTGGGACCCTTGGGAAGTATTTT. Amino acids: CASSKPGTLGKYF.

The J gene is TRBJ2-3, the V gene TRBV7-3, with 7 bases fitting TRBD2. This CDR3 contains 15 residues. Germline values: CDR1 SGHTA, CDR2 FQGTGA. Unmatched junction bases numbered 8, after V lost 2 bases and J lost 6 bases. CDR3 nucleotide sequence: TGTGCCAGCAGCTTAGGAACTAGCGTCTATGATACGCAGTATTTT. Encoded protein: CASSLGTSVYDTQYF.

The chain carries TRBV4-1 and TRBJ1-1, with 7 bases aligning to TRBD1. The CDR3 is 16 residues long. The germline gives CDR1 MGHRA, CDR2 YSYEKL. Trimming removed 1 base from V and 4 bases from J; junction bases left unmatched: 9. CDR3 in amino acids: CASSQGPPAGGTEAFF. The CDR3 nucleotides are TGCGCCAGCAGCCAAGGTCCCCCGGCAGGGGGCACTGAAGCTTTCTTT.

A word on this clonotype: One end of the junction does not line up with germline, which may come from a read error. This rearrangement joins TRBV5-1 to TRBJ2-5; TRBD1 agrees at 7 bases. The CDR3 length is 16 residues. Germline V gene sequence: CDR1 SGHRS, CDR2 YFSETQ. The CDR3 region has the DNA TGCGCCAGCAGCTTAGAAACAGGGGCCGCCGCAGAGGCCCAGAACTTC. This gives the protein CASSLETGAAAEAQNF.

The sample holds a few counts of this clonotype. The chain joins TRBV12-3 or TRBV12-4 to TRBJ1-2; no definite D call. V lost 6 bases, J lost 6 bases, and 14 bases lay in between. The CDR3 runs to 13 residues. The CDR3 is CASSSRGGNGYTF. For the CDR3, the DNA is TGTGCCAGCAGCTCCCGCGGCGGCAATGGCTACACCTTC.